Sequencing of this T cell receptor (beta chain) was carried out in a study of blood T cells in healthy people across ages. Together with a sample-barcoded 5' primer, a J-beta primer mix was included in a second PCR lasting about 7 to 12 cycles. The template-switch adaptor was a 5' adaptor with 12 random nucleotides. It tagged each cDNA molecule. MiXCR, run by TCRdb on the 5' RACE reads, gives a single entry per CDR3 protein. Altogether 750,000 or so distinct CDR3 sequences are present, 20% to 30% being singletons, with the ten largest covering around 9.2%. The CDR3 covers 15 residues. V was trimmed by 2 bases and J by 0 bases, leaving 8 bases between them. Isolation yielded PBMCs, at least 7 million per sample, in every case. This clonotype was picked up a small number of times. The data were also submitted as part of a second study, on T cells of mothers and their children. That work states: Thymic selection molds TCR recombination products alike in related and unrelated pairs.

This chain uses TRBV12-3 or TRBV12-4 with TRBJ2-1; D not certain. The sample consisted of blood. The sequence was collected from a boy aged 5-17 years in good health. This chain's CDR3 is CASSLLGISYNEQFF. CDR3 coding DNA: TGTGCCAGCAGTTTACTGGGGATCTCCTACAATGAGCAGTTCTTC.